This record covers a single T cell receptor beta chain. Its target is unknown. This sample was taken from a study of cytomegalovirus exposure and HLA in healthy donors. Study observations and caveats: Later on, an analysis showed TCR association rates differing by HLA locus, with DRB1 the most and HLA-C the fewest. A likely sequencing artifact accounted for one observed cluster of highly shared sequence variants.

Everyone who donated was a healthy bone marrow donor. These donors counted as nominally healthy when sampled, but unrecorded immune exposures were likely. Trimming cost V 10 bases and J 7 bases, with 14 bases left between them. In germline, CDR1 is MNHNY, CDR2 SVGAGI (reference sequence). The CDR3 sequence is 13 residues long. Vbeta (60) and Jbeta (13) primers were used in the PCR. The method was immunoSEQ multiplex PCR; TCRdb's version includes in-frame clones alone and lacks a portion of them. The sample records about 93,000 clones, roughly 78% being singletons. Input material: PBMCs. This TCR derives from a man in his thirties or forties in good health and CMV-seronegative. This chain joins TRBV6-6 and TRBJ1-6; the D is unclear. The CDR3 region is CATFTGGNSPLHF. As DNA, the CDR3 is TGTGCCACCTTTACTGGAGGCAATTCACCCCTCCACTTT.